These T cell receptor beta chains were read from a single sample in a study of T cell responses to AZD1222 COVID-19 vaccine. Method: immunoSEQ multiplex PCR; TCRdb's copy keeps in-frame clones and lacks some. The table has fewer than 110,000 clones, 92% seen once; the top ten hold approximately 9.3%. The sample consisted of peripheral blood, taken 28 days after the second AZD1222 dose. The receptor set was obtained from an adult who received the AZD1222 COVID-19 vaccine. The CDR3 runs from the conserved cysteine through the conserved F or W. D genes are given only for firm matches. Clone size is not always given. Where it is, it says once, few, many or a class for expanded clones.

size	D	J	V	DNA	CDR3
.	.	TRBJ2-7	TRBV4-2	TGTGCCAGCAGCCAAGAGATACACAGGTCCCTCTCCTACGAGCAGTACTTC	CASSQEIHRSLSYEQYF
.	.	TRBJ1-2	TRBV19	TGTGCCAGTAGTATCGATTTTGCGGCCAGGGCCCACGGCTACACCTTC	CASSIDFAARAHGYTF
.	.	TRBJ2-3	TRBV20-1	TGCAGTGCTAGTCCTGATCAGCTCAGCACAGATACGCAGTATTTT	CSASPDQLSTDTQYF
.	TRBD1	TRBJ2-7	TRBV13	TGTGCCAGCAGCTTATCGGGACAGTACTACGAGCAGTACTTC	CASSLSGQYYEQYF
.	TRBD1	TRBJ1-1	TRBV5-1	TGCGCCAGCAGCGTAACAAGACAGGGGGCTGAAGCTTTCTTT	CASSVTRQGAEAFF
.	.	TRBJ2-7	TRBV7-8	TGTGCCAGCAGCCGCCAAATGGTAGAGGGCGCCTACGAGCAGTACTTC	CASSRQMVEGAYEQYF
.	TRBD1	TRBJ1-6	TRBV7-2	TGTGCCAGCAGGGGGGACAGTGAAAATTCACCCCTCCACTTT	CASRGDSENSPLHF
.	.	TRBJ1-4	TRBV9	TGTGCCAGCAGCGCGAATGGAGTAGCTAATGAAAAACTGTTTTTT	CASSANGVANEKLFF
.	TRBD1	TRBJ2-2	TRBV6-1	TGTGCCAGCAGTGAAAGGGACAGGGTGGCCGGGGAGCTGTTTTTT	CASSERDRVAGELFF
.	.	TRBJ1-6	TRBV11-2	TGTGCCAGCAGAATGGACAGATATAATTCACCCCTCCACTTT	CASRMDRYNSPLHF
.	.	TRBJ1-2	TRBV5-1	TGCGCCAGCAGCTTGGACGCTAACGGGTCGGAAGGCTACACCTTC	CASSLDANGSEGYTF
.	TRBD1	TRBJ2-7	TRBV11-2	TGTGCCAGCAGCCCGCGACAGGGACGCTACGAGCAGTACTTC	CASSPRQGRYEQYF
.	TRBD2	TRBJ2-3	TRBV6-5	TGTGCCAGCAGCACAACTAGCGGGGGGGCGGATACGCAGTATTTT	CASSTTSGGADTQYF
.	TRBD1	TRBJ1-5	TRBV19	TGTGCCAGTAGTGGGGACAGAAATCAGCCCCAGCATTTT	CASSGDRNQPQHF
.	.	TRBJ2-2	TRBV19	TGTGCCAGTAGCAACCCCCCGTGGGGGGCCGGGGAGCTGTTTTTT	CASSNPPWGAGELFF
.	.	TRBJ2-1	TRBV28	TGTGCCATCCAAAGGAGGGCAGGGGGCTACAATGAGCAGTTCTTC	CAIQRRAGGYNEQFF
.	TRBD1	TRBJ2-1	TRBV6-2/TRBV6-3	TGTGCCAGCAGTCCGACAGGGAATGAGGATGAGCAGTTCTTC	CASSPTGNEDEQFF
.	.	TRBJ1-3	TRBV10-1	TGCGCCAGCAGTGAGGGCAGAACGAGCTCTGGAAACACCATATATTTT	CASSEGRTSSGNTIYF
.	.	TRBJ2-1	TRBV9	TGTGCCAGCAGCGTGTTTTGGGGGGAGCGGTATGAGCAGTTCTTC	CASSVFWGERYEQFF
.	.	TRBJ2-2	TRBV5-1	TGCGCCAGCAGCTTGGATTTCTCAGGCCTCGGGACCGGGGAGCTGTTTTTT	CASSLDFSGLGTGELFF
.	.	TRBJ2-1	TRBV7-2	TGTGCCAGCAGCACCAGGACAGCGGTGCCCAATGAGCAGTTCTTC	CASSTRTAVPNEQFF
.	.	TRBJ1-4	TRBV2	TGTGCCAGCAGTGACCAGTTAGATAATGAAAAACTGTTTTTT	CASSDQLDNEKLFF
.	TRBD1	TRBJ2-1	TRBV11-1	TGTGCCAGCAGCTTAATGATAGGACAGGGGGCACATGAGCAGTTCTTC	CASSLMIGQGAHEQFF
.	.	TRBJ2-3	TRBV3-1/TRBV3-2	TGTGCCAGCAGCCAGGGGCTCTCGGGTGATACGCAGTATTTT	CASSQGLSGDTQYF
once	.	TRBJ2-5	TRBV6-2/TRBV6-3	TGTGCCAGCAGCCCCCATGTTCAGCTTGTTATCCAAGAGACCCAGTACTTC	CASSPHVQLVIQETQYF
.	.	TRBJ2-7	TRBV7-9	TGTGCCAGCAGCTTAAAAGAGGGTCCCGAGCAGTACTTC	CASSLKEGPEQYF
.	.	TRBJ2-7	TRBV7-8	TGTGCCAGCAGCCCCCGGGGGCAGGGGGTCTACGAGCAGTACTTC	CASSPRGQGVYEQYF
.	TRBD1	TRBJ2-7	TRBV2	TGTGCCAGCAGAAGGGACAGACAGAACGAGCAGTACTTC	CASRRDRQNEQYF
.	TRBD2	TRBJ2-7	TRBV7-2	TGTGCCAGCAGCCGGACTAGCGGGGGATCATACGAGCAGTACTTC	CASSRTSGGSYEQYF
.	TRBD1	TRBJ1-6	TRBV28	TGTGCCAGCAGTCTCCCGGGACAGTGGAATTCACCCCTCCACTTT	CASSLPGQWNSPLHF
.	.	TRBJ1-5	TRBV5-8	TGTGCCAGCAGCTTGGAAGGGAGTCAGCCCCAGCATTTT	CASSLEGSQPQHF
.	TRBD1	TRBJ2-5	TRBV19	TGTGCCAGTAGTATAGGAGACAGGGAAAAAGAGACCCAGTACTTC	CASSIGDREKETQYF
.	.	TRBJ1-1	TRBV7-2	TGTGCCAGCAGCTTAGAACCGGACCTAACTGAAGCTTTCTTT	CASSLEPDLTEAFF
large	.	TRBJ1-6	TRBV2	TGTGCCAGCGCAACCGGGGGAAATTCACCCCTCCACTTT	CASATGGNSPLHF
.	.	TRBJ2-1	TRBV9	TGTGCCAGCAGCGCCGGAGCCGGAGGGGGGCCTCACAATGAGCAGTTCTTC	CASSAGAGGGPHNEQFF
.	TRBD2	TRBJ2-3	TRBV5-1	TGCGCCAGCAGCTTCGGACTAGCGGGGGGGAAAGGTACAGATACGCAGTATTTT	CASSFGLAGGKGTDTQYF
.	TRBD2	TRBJ2-1	TRBV11-1	TGTGCCAGCAGCTCCGAAGGACTAGCGGGGGGAAATGAGCAGTTCTTC	CASSSEGLAGGNEQFF
.	.	TRBJ2-3	TRBV5-1	TGCGCCAGCAGCTTGATTACTAGCACAGATACGCAGTATTTT	CASSLITSTDTQYF
.	TRBD1	TRBJ2-3	TRBV5-1	TGCGCCAGCAGCTTGGGGGCAGGGGGCAACACAGATACGCAGTATTTT	CASSLGAGGNTDTQYF
few	.	TRBJ2-1	TRBV6-5	TGTGCCAGCAGGGGGAACTACAATGAGCAGTTCTTC	CASRGNYNEQFF
.	.	TRBJ2-5	TRBV7-3	TGTGCCAGCAGCTTAACAGGGGGCCAAGAGACCCAGTACTTC	CASSLTGGQETQYF
.	.	TRBJ2-7	TRBV21-1	TGTGCCAGCAGCAAAGGGGGGGACTCGCTCCGCTCCTACGAGCAGTACTTC	CASSKGGDSLRSYEQYF
.	.	TRBJ2-7	TRBV12-2	TGTGCAAGTCGCGAGGGACTAGCGGGAGGCTACGAGCAGTACTTC	CASREGLAGGYEQYF
.	TRBD1	TRBJ2-7	TRBV27	TGTGCCGTGGGGACAGGGGTCCACGAGCAGTACTTC	CAVGTGVHEQYF
once	.	TRBJ1-2	TRBV6-5	TGTGCCAGCAGCCGCGGAATGATAGCCGGCTACACCTTC	CASSRGMIAGYTF